This section outlines one TCR beta chain sequence together with its context. Its antigen is undetermined. This entry belongs to a study of shared clonotypes between healthy human individuals. Overall study findings and caveats: Researchers sampled only blood; tissue repertoires likely differ.

This table comes from immunoSEQ multiplex PCR, and its TCRdb copy is limited to in-frame clones, with some not included. In the table there are a few hundred thousand clones, more than 70% of which are singletons. V lost 1 base to trimming and J lost 10 bases; unmatched junction nucleotides: 9. The CDR3 runs to 15 residues. CDR1 is LGHNA, CDR2 YSLEER, per germline. Unsorted material relied on about 90 million PBMCs as the source of genomic DNA. Sequencing was carried out using PBMCs. This receptor was identified in a woman between 35 and 50 years old in good health. Some clones in this sample may be carry-over from other donors' samples. The rearrangement links TRBV4-3 to TRBJ1-4; the match to TRBD1 covers 7 bases. In DNA, the CDR3 is TGCGCCAGCAGCCAAGTAGGGGACAGAGGAACAAAACTGTTTTTT. Protein product: CASSQVGDRGTKLFF.